This paragraph reports one T cell receptor (beta chain). No antigen is known for it. On cycle 4 day 1 and cycle 7 day 1, as well as at baseline, blood was sampled. The entry originates in a study of OX40 agonist ivuxolimab in advanced cancers. For the study at large: Ivuxolimab, an agonistic anti-OX40 (CD134) antibody, was given to patients. Study conclusions and caveats: Both blood CD4+ and CD8+ T cells showed clonal growth by week 6 at 0.1 to 3.0 mg/kg.

CDR3 length equals 14 residues. The germline V gene encodes CDR1 SGHNT and CDR2 YYREEE (reference sequence). V gave up 7 bases and J gave up 6 bases, with 16 bases separating them. The method was immunoSEQ multiplex PCR; TCRdb's version includes in-frame clones alone and lacks a portion of them. This table has some 89,000 clones, about 86% appearing once. The chain employs TRBV5-4 and TRBJ1-4; maybe TRBD1 (5 bases). Material: CD4+ or CD8+ T cells sorted from blood, obtained in a trial of the OX40 agonist ivuxolimab. This receptor was identified in an adult with an advanced solid tumor such as melanoma, head and neck, liver or kidney cancer. The CDR3, as DNA: TGTGCCAGCGGAGACGGGACGAAGGATGAAAAACTGTTTTTT. Protein product: CASGDGTKDEKLFF. The variable domain in full, completed from reference TRBV5-4 and TRBJ1-4, reads ETGVTQSPTHLIKTRGQQVTLRCSSQSGHNTVSWYQQALGQGPQFIFQYYREEENGRGNFPPRFSGLQFPNYSSELNVNALELDDSALYLCASGDGTKDEKLFFGSGTQLSVL.